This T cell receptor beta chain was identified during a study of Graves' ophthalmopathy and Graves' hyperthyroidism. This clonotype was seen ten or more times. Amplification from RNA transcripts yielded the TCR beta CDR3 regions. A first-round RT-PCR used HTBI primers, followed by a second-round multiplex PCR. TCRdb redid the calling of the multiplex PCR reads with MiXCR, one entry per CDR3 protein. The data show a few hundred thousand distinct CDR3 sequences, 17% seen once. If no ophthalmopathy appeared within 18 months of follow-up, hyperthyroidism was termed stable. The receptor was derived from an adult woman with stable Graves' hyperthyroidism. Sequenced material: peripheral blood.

Here the CDR3 reads CASTHTDRVGTGELFF. In DNA form, the CDR3 reads TGTGCCAGCACCCACACCGACAGGGTCGGCACCGGGGAGCTGTTTTTT. The chain carries TRBV6-5 and TRBJ2-2, with 7 positions matching TRBD1. The CDR3 loop spans 16 amino acids. V lost 7 bases to trimming and J lost 4 bases; unmatched junction nucleotides: 12. CDR1 is MNHEY and CDR2 is SVGAGI in the germline V gene.